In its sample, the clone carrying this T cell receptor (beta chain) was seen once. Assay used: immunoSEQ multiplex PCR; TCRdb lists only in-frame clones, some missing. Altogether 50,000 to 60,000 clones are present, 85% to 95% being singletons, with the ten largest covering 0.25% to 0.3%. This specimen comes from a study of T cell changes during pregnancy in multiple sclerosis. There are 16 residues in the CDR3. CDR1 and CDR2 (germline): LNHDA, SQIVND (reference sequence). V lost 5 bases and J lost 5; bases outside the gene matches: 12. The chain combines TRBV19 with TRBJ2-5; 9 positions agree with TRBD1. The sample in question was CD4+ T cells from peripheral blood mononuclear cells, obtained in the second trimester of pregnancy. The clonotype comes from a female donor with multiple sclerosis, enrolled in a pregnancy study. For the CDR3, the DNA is TGTGCCAGTAGTCTTCAGAGCGGGACAGGGCTTGAGACCCAGTACTTC. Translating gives CASSLQSGTGLETQYF.